The 18 T cell receptor beta chains presented below share a single source sample, sequenced in a study of blood T cell repertoires in COVID-19. The repertoire was sequenced with immunoSEQ multiplex PCR; TCRdb's copy has only in-frame clones and lacks some. The sample consists of about 380,000 clones, roughly 85% of them appearing once. Sequenced material: peripheral blood. These receptors came from a woman between 18 and 29 years old with acute or convalescent COVID-19.

The chain has TRBV27 and TRBJ1-2, with TRBD1 matching over 7 bases. V lost 5 bases to trimming and J lost 5 bases; unmatched junction nucleotides: 8. Germline V CDR1 and CDR2: MNHEY, SMNVEV (reference sequence). CDR3 size: 14 residues. CDR3 coding DNA: TGTGCCAGCAGTAACGACAGGGTCGGGTATGGCTACACCTTC. Protein: CASSNDRVGYGYTF.

This clone was seen once. This rearrangement joins TRBV6-5 to TRBJ2-3; D might be TRBD1 (5 bases). V lost 2 bases, J lost 3 bases, and 9 bases lay in between. The CDR3 length is 14 residues. Germline values: CDR1 MNHEY, CDR2 SVGAGI. CDR3 loop: CASSYPAGTDTQYF. In nucleotides, the CDR3 is TGTGCCAGCAGTTACCCAGCAGGGACAGATACGCAGTATTTT.

The genes are TRBV6-5 and TRBJ2-7, with D possibly TRBD2 on 5 matching bases. The germline V and J ends were trimmed by 0 bases and 11 bases, with 14 bases remaining between them. CDR3 length: 13 residues. Germline CDR1 reads MNHEY; CDR2 reads SVGAGI. The CDR3 nucleotides are TGTGCCAGCAGTTACTCCTCCGAGAGGGTTGAGTACTTC. Its translation: CASSYSSERVEYF.

On this clone: Other DNA sequences within the sample encode an identical CDR3. The chain joins TRBV2 to TRBJ1-1; D possibly corresponds to TRBD1 (6 bases). The CDR3 is 13 amino acids. The germline V gene has CDR1 SNHLY and CDR2 FYNNEI. Trimming removed 6 bases from V and 1 base from J, with 9 bases in between. The CDR3 nucleotides read TGTGCCAGCAGCGGCAGGGGGAACACTGAAGCTTTCTTT. This translates into CASSGRGNTEAFF.

The table lists this clone with a count of one. V is TRBV18 and J is TRBJ1-1; 9 bases are shared with TRBD1. Germline V gene data show CDR1 as KGHSH and CDR2 as LQKENI. The CDR3 covers 15 residues. Trimming at V came to 4 bases and at J to 6 bases, leaving 9 bases not matched to a gene. The CDR3 DNA follows: TGTGCCAGCTCACTCCTATCGGGACAGGGTTCTGAAGCTTTCTTT. This translates into CASSLLSGQGSEAFF.

As concerns this clone: This CDR3 is also generated by other DNA sequences in the sample. The CDR3 spells CASSPTGGDSPLHF. The CDR3 nucleotides read TGTGCCAGCAGCCCGACAGGGGGAGATTCACCCCTCCACTTT. This chain connects TRBV3-1 (or the pseudogene TRBV3-2) to TRBJ1-6, with TRBD1 matching over 9 bases. The V gene end was trimmed by 4 bases and the J gene end by 8 bases; junction bases not matched to a gene: 3. The germline CDR1 and CDR2 sequences are LGHDT and YNNKEL (reference sequence). This CDR3 has 14 residues.

The chain is built from TRBV4-1 and TRBJ1-1; 8 positions agree with TRBD1. CDR1 and CDR2 from the germline V gene are MGHRA and YSYEKL. The V segment lost 1 base and the J segment 4 bases; nucleotides outside the gene matches: 5. The CDR3 runs 15 residues. CDR3: CASSQGTGSGTEAFF. The CDR3, as DNA: TGCGCCAGCAGCCAAGGGACAGGGTCGGGCACTGAAGCTTTCTTT.

DNA of the CDR3: TGTGCCAGCACCATAACAGGGGGGAGTAGAAACACCATATATTTT. Residues: CASTITGGSRNTIYF. The chain joins TRBV7-8 to TRBJ1-3; 8 bases fit TRBD1. The CDR3 contains 15 residues. The V and J ends lost 7 bases and 5 bases, in that order; junction bases with no gene match: 10. Germline assignment: CDR1 SGHVS and CDR2 FQNEAQ.

This clone was found once. The chain combines TRBV6-6 with TRBJ1-2; D possibly corresponds to TRBD1 (6 bases). The length of the CDR3 is 15 residues. The germline V gene has CDR1 MNHNY and CDR2 SVGAGI (reference sequence). Trimming took off 7 bases at V and 2 bases at J, with 17 bases between the two ends. The CDR3 sequence is CASTQGDILNYGYTF. CDR3 coding DNA: TGTGCCAGCACTCAAGGGGACATACTAAACTATGGCTACACCTTC.

V and J are TRBV4-1 and TRBJ2-7; 11 nucleotides agree with TRBD2. J gave up 1 base and V 2 bases, and 4 bases lay outside the gene matches. Germline CDR1 MGHRA, CDR2 YSYEKL. The CDR3 has 16 residues. DNA of the CDR3: TGCGCCAGCAGCCAAATGGGACTAGCGGCTTCCTACGAGCAGTACTTC. It codes for CASSQMGLAASYEQYF.

The genes are TRBV2 and TRBJ1-5; D remains unclear. The ends were cut back, 2 bases at V and 2 bases at J, with 10 bases in the middle. The germline V gene encodes CDR1 SNHLY and CDR2 FYNNEI. The CDR3 length is 15 residues. The CDR3 sequence is CASSERLGGNQPQHF. CDR3 bases: TGTGCCAGCAGTGAACGGTTAGGAGGCAATCAGCCCCAGCATTTT.

The chain carries TRBV11-2 and TRBJ2-1; 11 bases match TRBD2. The junction had 6 bases not matched to a gene; V was cut back by 4 bases and J by 4 bases. CDR3 length: 16 residues. Germline CDR1 is SGHAT and CDR2 is FQNNGV. CDR3 coding DNA: TGTGCCAGCAGCTCCTTACTAGCGGGAGCTTACAATGAGCAGTTCTTC. As protein: CASSSLLAGAYNEQFF.

The chain has TRBV19 and TRBJ1-2; D may be TRBD1 (6 bases). Germline CDR1 and CDR2: LNHDA and SQIVND (reference sequence). This CDR3 has 15 residues. The V end lost 7 bases, the J end lost 4 bases, and 19 bases lay between the germline ends. Here the CDR3 DNA reads TGTGCCAGTACCTCCCCTAGGGACACCCTCTATGGCTACACCTTC. Protein: CASTSPRDTLYGYTF.

The CDR3 bases are TGCGCCAGCAGCCAAGACTTGGACACGACCTACAATGAGCAGTTCTTC. This encodes CASSQDLDTTYNEQFF. The V gene is TRBV4-1, the J gene TRBJ2-1, with D possibly being TRBD1 (5 bases). Germline CDR1 and CDR2: MGHRA and YSYEKL. V shed 0 bases and J shed 2 bases, with 11 bases lying between them. The CDR3 loop spans 16 amino acids.

The chain combines TRBV19 with TRBJ1-2; a possible D gene is TRBD1 (6 bases). Trimming stripped 5 bases from V and 9 bases from J, with 16 bases between. The CDR3 totals 13 residues. Germline-derived CDR1 and CDR2 are LNHDA and SQIVND (reference sequence). CDR3 region: CASSPRQVGSYTF. CDR3 in DNA: TGTGCCAGTAGTCCCCGACAGGTTGGGAGCTACACCTTC.

The chain recombines TRBV13 with TRBJ1-3; unclear D gene. Deletions cut 3 bases from V and 4 bases from J, with 19 bases between. There are 17 residues in the CDR3. Germline V gene lookup returns CDR1 PRHDT and CDR2 FYEKMQ (reference sequence). The CDR3 loop is CASSLAPGDSRGNTIYF. The CDR3, as DNA: TGTGCCAGCAGCTTGGCCCCCGGGGATTCAAGGGGAAACACCATATATTTT.

The chain recombines TRBV7-9 with TRBJ2-7; a possible D gene is TRBD1 (6 bases). Trimming removed 1 base from V and 3 bases from J, with 13 bases in between. From germline, CDR1 is SEHNR and CDR2 FQNEAQ (reference sequence). This CDR3 is built from 15 residues. CDR3 coding DNA: TGTGCCAGCAGCTTAGTCCTCGGGACAATCTACGAGCAGTACTTC. Translating it yields CASSLVLGTIYEQYF.

This clone has more than one count but fewer than ten. V usage is TRBV10-1 and J usage is TRBJ2-7; D is undetermined. CDR1 and CDR2 from the germline V gene are WNHNN and SYGVQD (reference sequence). Trimming stripped 4 bases from V and 2 bases from J, with 15 bases between. This CDR3 comprises 15 residues. As DNA, the CDR3 is TGCGCCAGCAGTGCGTCGGCGGAGACCCCCTACGAGCAGTACTTC. Protein product: CASSASAETPYEQYF.